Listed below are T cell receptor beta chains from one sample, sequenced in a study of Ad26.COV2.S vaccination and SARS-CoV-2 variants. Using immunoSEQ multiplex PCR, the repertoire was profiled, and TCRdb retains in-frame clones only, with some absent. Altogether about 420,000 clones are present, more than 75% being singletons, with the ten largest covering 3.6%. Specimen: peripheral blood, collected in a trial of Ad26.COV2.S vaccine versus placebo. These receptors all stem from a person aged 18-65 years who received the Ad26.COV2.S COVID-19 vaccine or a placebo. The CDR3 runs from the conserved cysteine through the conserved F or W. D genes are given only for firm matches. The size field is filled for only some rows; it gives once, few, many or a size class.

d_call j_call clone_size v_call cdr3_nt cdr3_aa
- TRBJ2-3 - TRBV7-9 TGTGCCAGCAGCCCAGGTGGGGCACCTAGCACAGATACGCAGTATTTT CASSPGGAPSTDTQYF
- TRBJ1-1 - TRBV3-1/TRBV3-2 TGTGCCAGCAGCCAGATTAATAGGGACACTGAAGCTTTCTTT CASSQINRDTEAFF
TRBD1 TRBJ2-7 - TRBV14 TGTGCCAGCAGCCAAGCCCGGGACAGGTACTACGAGCAGTACTTC CASSQARDRYYEQYF
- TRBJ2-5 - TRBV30 TGTGCCTGGAGGTCTAAAGCGGGCGGGTTTACTAAAGAGACCCAGTACTTC CAWRSKAGGFTKETQYF
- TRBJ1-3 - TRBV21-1 TGTGCCAGCAGCAACCCGGGCTCCCGGACGTTGGACACCATATATTTT CASSNPGSRTLDTIYF
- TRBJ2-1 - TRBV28 TGTGCCAGCAGACCGGGACACGGTTACAATGAGCAGTTCTTC CASRPGHGYNEQFF
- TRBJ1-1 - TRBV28 TGTGCCAGCAGTCCCCCCAGGGATACTGAAGCTTTCTTT CASSPPRDTEAFF
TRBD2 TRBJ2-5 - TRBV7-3 TGTGCCAGCAGCCCCGGACTAGCGGGGATCCAAGAGACCCAGTACTTC CASSPGLAGIQETQYF
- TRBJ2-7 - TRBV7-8 TGTGCCAGCAGCTTATCGGGAGGGGGCGCCTACGAGCAGTACTTC CASSLSGGGAYEQYF
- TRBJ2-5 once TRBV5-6 TGTGCCAGCGGTCTGGAACCTCAAGAGACCCAGTACTTC CASGLEPQETQYF